The following is a T cell receptor beta chain sequence with its context. Its target is not known. The sample originates from a study of naive CD8 T cells in extremely preterm neonates. Trimming took 1 base from V and 2 from J; bases not matched to a gene: 4. The CDR3 is 16 residues long. Looked up from germline, CDR1 is GTSNPN and CDR2 is SVGIG (reference sequence). The healthy nonsmoking adult controls had a median age of 39 years, range roughly 20-50 years. The sample holds sorted live naive CD8+ CD45RA+CCR7+ T cells. Broader study findings: Shared CDR3 nucleotide sequences: preterm roughly 2.7%, term 0.4% to 0.45%, children 0.03% to 0.035%, adults 0.01%.

Profiling relied on immunoSEQ multiplex PCR, and the TCRdb table lists in-frame clones only, not all of them. Of 4,000 to 6,000 clones listed, over 95% are singletons. Specimen: naive CD8+ T cells from blood. This receptor was identified in a human donor in good health. The chain uses TRBV30 and TRBJ2-7; 14 bases fit TRBD2. CDR3 DNA: TGTGCCTGGAGTGGGACTAGCGGGAGGACAGCCTACGAGCAGTACTTC. Amino acid sequence: CAWSGTSGRTAYEQYF.